The sequence of this T cell receptor (beta chain) was determined in a study of blood T cell repertoires in COVID-19. At the level of the study: Samples of COVID-19 (acute and convalescent) were obtained from the United States, Italy and Spain. PBMCs, B-cell-depleted T cells, or T cells provided the cDNA or gDNA that made up the material.

Original analysis: It was from reference gene primer amplification that nucleated cell counts were estimated. Libraries were prepared by immunoSEQ multiplex PCR; TCRdb keeps only in-frame clonotypes and omits some of them. The V and J calls and clone size are taken from that table; D and trimming were inferred from the DNA. The sample holds under 200,000 clones, 75% to 95% seen once. Germline values: CDR1 LNHDA, CDR2 SQIVND (reference sequence). The germline V and J ends were trimmed by 10 bases and 1 base, with 12 bases remaining between them. This CDR3 is built from 13 residues. The table lists this clone with a count of one.

The sequencing sample was made of peripheral blood. The sequence was obtained from a man over 45 with acute or convalescent COVID-19. This chain links TRBV19 with TRBJ2-3; D is unclear. This CDR3 reads CATKPVGTDTQYF. In DNA, the CDR3 is TGTGCCACCAAGCCCGTAGGCACAGATACGCAGTATTTT.